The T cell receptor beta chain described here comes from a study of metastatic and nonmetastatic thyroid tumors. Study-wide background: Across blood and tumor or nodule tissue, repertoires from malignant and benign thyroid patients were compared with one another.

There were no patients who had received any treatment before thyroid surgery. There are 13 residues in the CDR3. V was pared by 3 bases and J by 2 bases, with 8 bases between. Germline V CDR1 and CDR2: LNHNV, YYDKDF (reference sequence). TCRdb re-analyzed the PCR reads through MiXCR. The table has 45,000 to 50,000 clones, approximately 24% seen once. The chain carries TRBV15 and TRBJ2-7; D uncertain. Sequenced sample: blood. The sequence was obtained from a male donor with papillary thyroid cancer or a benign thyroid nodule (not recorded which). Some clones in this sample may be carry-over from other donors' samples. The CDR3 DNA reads TGTGCCACCAGCAGGACCCTCACCTACGAGCAGTACTTC. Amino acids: CATSRTLTYEQYF. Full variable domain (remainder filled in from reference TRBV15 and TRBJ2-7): DAMVIQNPRYQVTQFGKPVTLSCSQTLNHNVMYWYQQKSSQAPKLLFHYYDKDFNNEADTPDNFQSRRPNTSFCFLDIRSPGLGDTAMYLCATSRTLTYEQYFGPGTRLTVT.